These 25 T cell receptor beta chains came from one sample sequenced in a study of blood T cell repertoires in COVID-19. Produced via immunoSEQ multiplex PCR; TCRdb's table is partial and in-frame only. The table records 150,000 to 200,000 clones, 70% to 85% of them present only once. The sequencing sample was made of peripheral blood. These receptors were obtained from a woman in her thirties or forties with COVID-19, enrolled during active disease.

This clone was detected many times. The V gene is TRBV5-1, the J gene TRBJ2-7; possibly TRBD2 for D (6 bases). The ends were cut back, 6 bases at V and 3 bases at J, with 10 bases in the middle. Germline lookup yields CDR1 SGHRS and CDR2 YFSETQ. The CDR3 covers 12 residues. Here the CDR3 reads CASMGGGYEQYF. CDR3 coding DNA: TGCGCCAGCATGGGGGGTGGCTACGAGCAGTACTTC.

In this sample, this clone turned up a few times. The chain is built from TRBV9 and TRBJ2-1; TRBD1 is a possible D gene (6 bases). The ends were cut back, 4 bases at V and 2 bases at J, with 16 bases in the middle. CDR1 SGDLS and CDR2 YYNGEE come from the germline V gene. The CDR3 is made up of 16 amino acids. The CDR3 DNA follows: TGTGCCAGCAGCTCCCATACAGGGCGCACCTACAATGAGCAGTTCTTC. Translating it yields CASSSHTGRTYNEQFF.

This clone showed up many times. The chain links TRBV5-5 to TRBJ2-7, with 7 bases fitting TRBD1. CDR1 is SGHKS and CDR2 is YYEKEE in the germline V gene (reference sequence). The CDR3 covers 13 residues. The V segment lost 5 bases and the J segment 5 bases; nucleotides outside the gene matches: 7. This CDR3 reads CASRRQGLNEQYV. The CDR3 nucleotides are TGTGCCAGCAGGAGACAGGGCCTCAACGAGCAGTACGTC.

This chain joins TRBV6-2 or TRBV6-3 and TRBJ1-3; possible D gene TRBD1, 5 bases. The germline gives CDR1 MNHEY, CDR2 SVGEGT. The CDR3 is 16 amino acids. Trimming took 0 bases from V and 4 from J, leaving 13 bases between them. In DNA, the CDR3 is TGTGCCAGCAGTTACTCGTCACAGGTGAACGGAAACACCATATATTTT. Protein product: CASSYSSQVNGNTIYF.

The chain carries TRBV18 and TRBJ2-5; TRBD1 matches at 7 bases. V was pared by 3 bases and J by 5 bases, with 6 bases of the junction left unmatched. The CDR3 spans 14 residues. Per germline, CDR1 KGHSH and CDR2 LQKENI. CDR3 coding DNA: TGTGCCAGCTCACCTACTACAGGGGCGGAGACCCAGTACTTC. Translating it yields CASSPTTGAETQYF.

With respect to this clone: Germline is not matched at one junction end, which may reflect a read error. The CDR3 DNA sequence: TGTGCCAGCAGCTCAACCGGACAGGCTGGGACCAACGTCCTGACTTTC. It codes for CASSSTGQAGTNVLTF. The V call is TRBV7-3, the J call TRBJ2-6; 7 positions match TRBD1. The CDR3 length is 16 residues. Germline V gene sequence: CDR1 SGHTA, CDR2 FQGTGA.

J is TRBJ1-5 and V is TRBV18; 9 nucleotides match TRBD1. V trimming: 3 bases; J trimming: 6 bases; junction bases outside the gene matches: 9. The CDR3 runs 16 residues. The germline CDR1 and CDR2 sequences are KGHSH and LQKENI. CDR3 sequence (DNA): TGTGCCAGCTCACCTAGGGGACAGGGCGGTGGTCAGCCCCAGCATTTT. This translates into CASSPRGQGGGQPQHF.

The chain joins TRBV6-5 to TRBJ2-5; the D gene is possibly TRBD2 (6 bases). The germline gives CDR1 MNHEY, CDR2 SVGAGI. This CDR3 is 15 amino acids long. V was cut by 7 bases and J by 1 base, with 16 bases left in between. The CDR3 region is CASTMGGARQETQYF. DNA of the CDR3: TGTGCCAGCACCATGGGAGGAGCCCGCCAAGAGACCCAGTACTTC.

This sequence joins TRBV15 and TRBJ2-1, with D possibly TRBD1 on 6 matching bases. The CDR3 has 13 amino acids. V was pared by 3 bases and J by 12 bases, with 15 bases between. The germline gives CDR1 LNHNV, CDR2 YYDKDF (reference sequence). CDR3 nucleotide sequence: TGTGCCACCAGCAGGGACAGTGGGGTTGGGCAGTTCTTC. It specifies CATSRDSGVGQFF.

This chain joins TRBV10-2 and TRBJ2-3, with 8 bases aligning to TRBD2. V lost 6 bases and J lost 6; bases outside the gene matches: 5. This CDR3 contains 13 residues. The germline V gene encodes CDR1 WSHSY and CDR2 SAAADI. Written as DNA, the CDR3 is TGCGCCAGCAGAGTCGGGGGGGCCGATACGCAGTATTTT. Translation: CASRVGGADTQYF.

The chain employs TRBV29-1 and TRBJ1-5; TRBD1 agrees at 8 bases. The J segment lost 2 bases and the V segment lost 6 bases, leaving 9 bases of the junction unmatched. Germline V gives CDR1 SQVTM, CDR2 ANQGSEA. CDR3 length equals 15 residues. The CDR3 DNA reads as TGCAGCGTCCCCCAGGACAGGGTGGGCAATCAGCCCCAGCATTTT. Its translation is CSVPQDRVGNQPQHF.

This sequence joins TRBV6-5 and TRBJ2-1, with 12 bases identical to TRBD2. CDR1 and CDR2 from the germline V gene are MNHEY and SVGAGI. The CDR3 totals 15 residues. V lost 2 bases and J lost 5; bases outside the gene matches: 1. CDR3 residues: CASSYRLAGDNEQFF. The CDR3 nucleotides are TGTGCCAGCAGTTACAGACTAGCGGGAGACAATGAGCAGTTCTTC.

The chain uses TRBV7-9 and TRBJ2-5; 8 nucleotides match TRBD1. Germline-derived CDR1 and CDR2 are SEHNR and FQNEAQ (reference sequence). V lost 3 bases, J lost 4 bases, and 7 bases stayed unmatched. This CDR3 has 15 residues. The CDR3 nucleotides are TGTGCCAGCAGCTTCTTGACAGGGGATTCAGAGACCCAGTACTTC. This translates into CASSFLTGDSETQYF.

This chain uses TRBV18 with TRBJ2-2, with D hard to call. Trimming shortened V by 3 bases and J by 1 base, and 6 bases separated the two germline ends. This CDR3 is built from 14 residues. Germline lookup yields CDR1 KGHSH and CDR2 LQKENI. In DNA, the CDR3 is TGTGCCAGCTCACCCCTCGGGAACACCGGGGAGCTGTTTTTT. This sequence encodes CASSPLGNTGELFF.

In DNA form, the CDR3 reads TGCGCCAGCAGCCCCGGCCGGAGGAGCTCCTACAATGAGCAGTTCTTC. The encoded protein is CASSPGRRSSYNEQFF. The chain carries TRBV5-1 and TRBJ2-1; tentatively, D is TRBD2 (5 bases). Germline V gene lookup returns CDR1 SGHRS and CDR2 YFSETQ. This CDR3 has 16 amino acids. The ends were cut back, 4 bases at V and 0 bases at J, with 14 bases in the middle.

The V gene is TRBV6-5, the J gene TRBJ1-5; 7 bases align to TRBD1. The germline CDR1 and CDR2 sequences are MNHEY and SVGAGI. The CDR3 totals 13 residues. J gave up 3 bases and V 8 bases, and 4 bases lay outside the gene matches. CDR3 nucleotides: TGTGCCAGCGGGACAGAAGCCAATCAGCCCCAGCATTTT. Translated: CASGTEANQPQHF.

The rearrangement uses TRBV2 and TRBJ2-7; D perhaps matches TRBD1 (5 bases). Germline V gene sequence: CDR1 SNHLY, CDR2 FYNNEI. The CDR3 runs 14 residues. The ends were cut back, 4 bases at V and 2 bases at J, with 12 bases in the middle. The CDR3 is CASSGGSLPYEQYF. The CDR3 bases are TGTGCCAGCAGTGGGGGCTCCTTGCCCTACGAGCAGTACTTC. Complete variable domain (other parts from reference TRBV2 and TRBJ2-7): EPEVTQTPSHQVTQMGQEVILRCVPISNHLYFYWYRQILGQKVEFLVSFYNNEISEKSEIFDDQFSVERPDGSNFTLKIRSTKLEDSAMYFCASSGGSLPYEQYFGPGTRLTVT.

The CDR3 reads CAWSVLAGARELFF. CDR3 DNA sequence: TGTGCCTGGAGTGTACTAGCGGGTGCGAGGGAGCTGTTTTTT. The chain joins TRBV30 to TRBJ2-2, with 9 bases identical to TRBD2. Germline V gives CDR1 GTSNPN, CDR2 SVGIG (reference sequence). Trimming cost V 0 bases and J 9 bases; bases outside gene matches: 5. CDR3 length: 14 residues.

To note about this clone: Other nucleotide sequences in the sample specify the same CDR3. This chain uses TRBV7-6 with TRBJ2-5; 7 bases agree with TRBD2. Germline loops: CDR1 SGHVS, CDR2 FNYEAQ. The CDR3 consists of 15 residues. The trim removed 0 bases at V and 4 bases at J, leaving 5 bases unmatched. The CDR3 DNA reads as TGTGCCAGCAGCTTAGCTGGTGGGGAGGGAGAGACCCAGTACTTC. Its protein is CASSLAGGEGETQYF.

Only one count was recorded for this clone. The rearrangement joins TRBV6-2 or TRBV6-3 to TRBJ1-1; tentative D call: TRBD1 (5 bases). The CDR3 spans 13 residues. V dropped 7 bases and J dropped 1 base, with 10 bases sitting between them. Germline CDR1 is MNHEY and CDR2 is SVGEGT. The CDR3 bases are TGTGCCAGCATCCCCGGGGGGAACACTGAAGCTTTCTTT. Protein: CASIPGGNTEAFF.

This chain connects TRBV16 to TRBJ2-1, with 9 bases matching TRBD2. The germline CDR1 and CDR2 sequences are KGHSY and FQNENV. The V segment lost 2 bases and the J segment 8 bases; nucleotides outside the gene matches: 7. The CDR3 spans 15 residues. Here the CDR3 reads CASSQGSSGTHEQFF. In DNA, the CDR3 is TGTGCCAGCAGCCAAGGGTCTAGCGGGACCCATGAGCAGTTCTTC. Using reference TRBV16 and TRBJ2-1 for the parts outside the CDR3, the full variable domain is GEEVAQTPKHLVRGEGQKAKLYCAPIKGHSYVFWYQQVLKNEFKFLISFQNENVFDETGMPKERFSAKCLPNSPCSLEIQATKLEDSAVYFCASSQGSSGTHEQFFGPGTRLTVL.

In DNA form, the CDR3 reads TGTGCCAGCAGCGTAGGAGTGGAAAACATTCAGTACTTC. The encoded protein is CASSVGVENIQYF. The chain has TRBV9 and TRBJ2-4, with D unresolved. The CDR3 runs to 13 residues. CDR1 SGDLS and CDR2 YYNGEE come from the germline V gene. V lost 0 bases to trimming and J lost 5 bases, with 6 bases between them.

The table lists this clone with a few counts. This chain uses TRBV30 with TRBJ1-4; a weak D match, TRBD1 (6 bases). This CDR3 is built from 13 residues. The germline CDR1 and CDR2 sequences are GTSNPN and SVGIG (reference sequence). V shed 7 bases and J shed 3 bases, with 12 bases lying between them. The DNA of the CDR3 is TGTGCCTCCAGACAGGCCGCTAATGAAAAACTGTTTTTT. Protein product: CASRQAANEKLFF.

The table lists this clone with a few counts. The chain joins TRBV7-2 to TRBJ1-5; weak D call: TRBD1 (5 bases). Trimming removed 4 bases at V and 7 bases at J, with 11 bases between. In germline, CDR1 is SGHTA, CDR2 FQGNSA. The CDR3 spans 13 residues. This CDR3 reads CASSSQTAQPQHF. CDR3 bases: TGTGCCAGCAGCTCCCAGACAGCGCAGCCCCAGCATTTT.

The rearrangement uses TRBV7-9 and TRBJ2-5; D may be TRBD2 (5 bases). CDR3 length: 13 residues. Germline CDR1 and CDR2: SEHNR and FQNEAQ (reference sequence). Trimming cost V 5 bases and J 3 bases, with 10 bases left between them. CDR3 DNA sequence: TGTGCCAGCAGCCCTCGGGGAGAAGAGACCCAGTACTTC. Its translation: CASSPRGEETQYF. The full variable domain, in which reference TRBV7-9 and TRBJ2-5 provide the parts outside the CDR3, is DTGVSQNPRHKITKRGQNVTFRCDPISEHNRLYWYRQTLGQGPEFLTYFQNEAQLEKSRLLSDRFSAERPKGSFSTLEIQRTEQGDSAMYLCASSPRGEETQYFGPGTRLLVL.